Only a few counts were recorded for the clone carrying this T cell receptor (beta chain). The CDR3 has 16 residues. Germline V gene data show CDR1 as SEHNR and CDR2 as FQNEAQ (reference sequence). J lost 6 bases, V lost 6 bases, and 11 bases had no gene match. Template switching added a universal primer site, and cDNA bore unique molecular identifiers. TCRdb used MiXCR to reprocess the 5' RACE reads, holding one entry per CDR3 protein. The sample shows some 260,000 distinct CDR3 sequences, more than 13% of them seen only once. This sample was taken from a study of identical twins. The source material was memory (CD45RO+) T cells sorted from blood. The V call is TRBV7-9, the J call TRBJ2-1, with 10 bases lining up with TRBD1. The sequence was collected from a young woman in good health. The CDR3 sequence is CASSPRPGTGVNEQFF. DNA for the CDR3: TGTGCCAGCAGTCCCCGCCCCGGGACAGGGGTCAATGAGCAGTTCTTC.